The 9 T cell receptor beta chains listed next were all sequenced from one sample in a study of T cell responses to AZD1222 COVID-19 vaccine. The table came from immunoSEQ multiplex PCR; TCRdb's copy has only in-frame clones and leaves some out. The data contain more than 100,000 clones, around 92% of them singletons. The source was peripheral blood, collected on day 0 of AZD1222 vaccination. The source is an adult in good health.

The chain recombines TRBV19 with TRBJ2-2, with TRBD2 identical over 7 bases. V shed 4 bases, J shed 4 bases, and the junction held 12 bases outside the gene matches. Germline V gene sequence: CDR1 LNHDA, CDR2 SQIVND (reference sequence). The CDR3 covers 17 residues. The CDR3 here is CASSRGVPGRATGELFF. The CDR3 coding sequence is TGTGCCAGTAGTAGAGGTGTCCCAGGGAGGGCCACCGGGGAGCTGTTTTTT.

The chain is built from TRBV5-5 and TRBJ1-4; 7 bases agree with TRBD1. V shed 3 bases and J 0 bases; nucleotides not matched to a gene: 5. This CDR3 contains 16 residues. From germline, CDR1 is SGHKS and CDR2 YYEKEE (reference sequence). CDR3 in amino acids: CASSSGQVATNEKLFF. DNA for the CDR3: TGTGCCAGCAGCTCCGGACAGGTCGCAACTAATGAAAAACTGTTTTTT.

This sequence joins TRBV19 and TRBJ1-1; TRBD1 matches 10 bases. The CDR3 runs to 15 residues. Germline V lookup: CDR1 LNHDA, CDR2 SQIVND (reference sequence). Trimming removed 7 bases from V and 3 bases from J; junction bases left unmatched: 8. The CDR3 here is CASNFPGTGDTEAFF. CDR3 bases: TGTGCCAGTAATTTCCCCGGGACAGGGGACACTGAAGCTTTCTTT.

The chain links TRBV25-1 to TRBJ1-5, with a possible D match to TRBD1 (6 bases). The CDR3 runs 14 residues. V was clipped by 3 bases and J by 7 bases, with 13 bases between them. Looked up from germline, CDR1 is MGHDK and CDR2 is SYGVNS. The CDR3: CASSDYQGNQPQHF. The DNA of the CDR3 is TGTGCCAGCAGTGATTATCAGGGGAACCAGCCCCAGCATTTT. The complete variable domain, with remaining parts taken from reference TRBV25-1 and TRBJ1-5, reads EADIYQTPRYLVIGTGKKITLECSQTMGHDKMYWYQQDPGMELHLIHYSYGVNSTEKGDLSSESTVSRIRTEHFPLTLESARPSHTSQYLCASSDYQGNQPQHFGDGTRLSIL.

The rearrangement links TRBV19 to TRBJ2-1, with D possibly called TRBD1 or TRBD2 (5 bases each). Germline loops: CDR1 LNHDA, CDR2 SQIVND (reference sequence). V was cut by 6 bases and J by 12 bases, with 15 bases left in between. The CDR3 extends over 12 amino acids. The CDR3 DNA sequence: TGTGCCAGTAGAACTGACAGCGGCCCGCAGTTCTTC. Its translation is CASRTDSGPQFF.

The chain recombines TRBV7-2 with TRBJ2-7; 9 bases match TRBD2. After removal of 3 bases from V and 0 bases from J, the junction contained 6 bases not matched to a gene. This CDR3 has 16 amino acids. Germline V gene sequence: CDR1 SGHTA, CDR2 FQGNSA. CDR3 DNA: TGTGCCAGCAGCTTCTTCGCGGGAGGGGGCTCCTACGAGCAGTACTTC. It is translated as CASSFFAGGGSYEQYF.

The chain joins TRBV4-1 to TRBJ1-1; tentative D call: TRBD1 (5 bases). V was cut by 6 bases and J by 0 bases, with 11 bases left in between. Germline V gene lookup returns CDR1 MGHRA and CDR2 YSYEKL. The CDR3 sequence is 14 residues long. For the CDR3, the DNA is TGCGCCAGCAGTGGTAGGACAATGAACACTGAAGCTTTCTTT. This sequence encodes CASSGRTMNTEAFF.

The chain is built from TRBV23-1 and TRBJ1-4, with D maybe TRBD1 (5 bases). TRBV23-1 is annotated as an ORF whose role is uncertain. Trimming left V 6 bases short and J 6 bases short, with 17 bases between. This CDR3 contains 15 residues. CDR3 amino acids: CASSLPRGGHEKLFF. DNA of the CDR3: TGCGCCAGCAGCCTCCCGAGGGGAGGTCATGAAAAACTGTTTTTT.

This clone was counted between two and nine times. The gene calls are TRBV28 and TRBJ1-2; maybe TRBD1 (5 bases). Trimming stripped 5 bases from V and 6 bases from J, with 13 bases between. Per the germline V gene, CDR1 is MDHEN and CDR2 is SYDVKM. The CDR3 is made up of 13 amino acids. The CDR3 loop is CASSPDGRDGYTF. CDR3 DNA sequence: TGTGCCAGCAGTCCCGATGGCAGGGATGGCTACACCTTC.